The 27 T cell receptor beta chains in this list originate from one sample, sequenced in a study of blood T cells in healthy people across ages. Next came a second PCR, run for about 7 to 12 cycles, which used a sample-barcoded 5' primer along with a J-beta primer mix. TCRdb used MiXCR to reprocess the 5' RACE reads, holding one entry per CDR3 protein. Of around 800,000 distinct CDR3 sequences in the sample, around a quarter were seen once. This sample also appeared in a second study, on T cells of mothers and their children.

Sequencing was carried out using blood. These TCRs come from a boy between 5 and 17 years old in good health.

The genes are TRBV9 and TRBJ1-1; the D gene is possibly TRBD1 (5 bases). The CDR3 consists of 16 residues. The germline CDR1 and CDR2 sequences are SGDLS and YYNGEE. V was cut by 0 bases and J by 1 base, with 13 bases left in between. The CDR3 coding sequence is TGTGCCAGCAGCGTAGCTGGGGCCTTCACGAACACTGAAGCTTTCTTT. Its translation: CASSVAGAFTNTEAFF.

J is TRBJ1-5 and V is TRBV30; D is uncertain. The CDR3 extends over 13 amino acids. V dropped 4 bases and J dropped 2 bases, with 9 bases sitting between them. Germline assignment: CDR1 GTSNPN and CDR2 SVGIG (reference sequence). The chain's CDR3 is CAWTDGRNQPQHF. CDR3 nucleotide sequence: TGTGCCTGGACCGACGGTCGCAATCAGCCCCAGCATTTT. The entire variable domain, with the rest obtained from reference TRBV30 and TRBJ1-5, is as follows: SQTIHQWPATLVQPVGSPLSLECTVEGTSNPNLYWYRQAAGRGLQLLFYSVGIGQISSEVPQNLSASRPQDRQFILSSKKLLLSDSGFYLCAWTDGRNQPQHFGDGTRLSIL.

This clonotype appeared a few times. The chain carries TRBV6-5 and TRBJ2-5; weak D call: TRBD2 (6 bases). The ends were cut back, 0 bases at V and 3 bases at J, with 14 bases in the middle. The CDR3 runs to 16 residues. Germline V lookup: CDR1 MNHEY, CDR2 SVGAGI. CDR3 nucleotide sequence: TGTGCCAGCAGTTACTCCTTCGGGAGCACTAAAGAGACCCAGTACTTC. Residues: CASSYSFGSTKETQYF.

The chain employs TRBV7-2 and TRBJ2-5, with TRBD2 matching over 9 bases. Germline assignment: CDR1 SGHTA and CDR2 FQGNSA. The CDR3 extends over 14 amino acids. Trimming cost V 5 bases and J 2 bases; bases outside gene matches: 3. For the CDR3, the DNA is TGTGCCAGCAGCCACGCGGGGGGGCAAGAGACCCAGTACTTC. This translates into CASSHAGGQETQYF.

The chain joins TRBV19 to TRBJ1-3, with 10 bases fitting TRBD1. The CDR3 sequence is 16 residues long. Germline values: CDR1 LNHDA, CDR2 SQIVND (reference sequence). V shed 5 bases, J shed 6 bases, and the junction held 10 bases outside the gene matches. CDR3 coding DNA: TGTGCCAGTAGTCTCTCCGGGACAGGGGTGCAAAACACCATATATTTT. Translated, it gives CASSLSGTGVQNTIYF. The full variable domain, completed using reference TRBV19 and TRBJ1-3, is DGGITQSPKYLFRKEGQNVTLSCEQNLNHDAMYWYRQDPGQGLRLIYYSQIVNDFQKGDIAEGYSVSREKKESFPLTVTSAQKNPTAFYLCASSLSGTGVQNTIYFGEGSWLTVV.

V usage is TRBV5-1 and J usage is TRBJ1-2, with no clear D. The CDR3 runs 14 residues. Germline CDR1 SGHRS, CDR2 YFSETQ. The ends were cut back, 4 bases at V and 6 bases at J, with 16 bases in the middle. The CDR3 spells CASSDLVGADGYTF. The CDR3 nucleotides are TGCGCCAGCAGCGATTTAGTTGGCGCGGATGGCTACACCTTC.

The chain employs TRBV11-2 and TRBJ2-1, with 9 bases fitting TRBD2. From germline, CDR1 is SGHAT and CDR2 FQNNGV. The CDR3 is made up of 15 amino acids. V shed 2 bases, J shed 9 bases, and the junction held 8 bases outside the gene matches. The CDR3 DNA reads TGTGCCAGCAGCTTACTAGCGGGGCTCCACGGTGAGCAGTTCTTC. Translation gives CASSLLAGLHGEQFF.

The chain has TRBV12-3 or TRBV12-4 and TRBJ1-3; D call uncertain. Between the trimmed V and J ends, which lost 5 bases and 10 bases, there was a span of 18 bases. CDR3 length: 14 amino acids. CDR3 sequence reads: CASSPRAALLTIYF. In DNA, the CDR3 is TGTGCCAGCAGTCCTCGGGCGGCGCTGTTAACCATATATTTT.

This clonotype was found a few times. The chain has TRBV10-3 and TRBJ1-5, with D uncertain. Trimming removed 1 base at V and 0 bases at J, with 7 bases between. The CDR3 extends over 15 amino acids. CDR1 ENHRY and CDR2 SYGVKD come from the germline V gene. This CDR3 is CAISEFTASNQPQHF. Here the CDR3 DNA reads TGTGCCATCAGTGAGTTCACAGCTAGCAATCAGCCCCAGCATTTT.

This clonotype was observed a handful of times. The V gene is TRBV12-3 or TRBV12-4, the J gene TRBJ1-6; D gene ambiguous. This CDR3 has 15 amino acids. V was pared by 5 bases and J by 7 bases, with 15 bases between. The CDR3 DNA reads TGTGCCAGCAGTCCCGGGCCTGAATGGAATTCACCCCTCCACTTT. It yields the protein CASSPGPEWNSPLHF.

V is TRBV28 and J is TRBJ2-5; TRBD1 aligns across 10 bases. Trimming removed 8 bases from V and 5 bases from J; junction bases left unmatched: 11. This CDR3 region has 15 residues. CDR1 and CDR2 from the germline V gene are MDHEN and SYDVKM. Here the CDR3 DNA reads TGTGCCAGCTCAGCCGGGACAGGGGATGTTGAGACCCAGTACTTC. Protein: CASSAGTGDVETQYF.

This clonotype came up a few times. The CDR3, as DNA: TGCGCCAGCTCGAGGGCAGGGGGCGCAGATACGCAGTATTTT. Amino acids: CASSRAGGADTQYF. The chain is built from TRBV10-1 and TRBJ2-3; 8 nucleotides agree with TRBD1. The CDR3 is 14 residues long. After removal of 8 bases from V and 4 bases from J, the junction contained 8 bases not matched to a gene. CDR1 and CDR2 from the germline V gene are WNHNN and SYGVQD (reference sequence).

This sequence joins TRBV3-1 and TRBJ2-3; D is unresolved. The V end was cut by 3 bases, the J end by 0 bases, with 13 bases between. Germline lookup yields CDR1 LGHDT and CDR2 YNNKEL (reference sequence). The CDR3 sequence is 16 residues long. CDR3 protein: CASSHRLYSSTDTQYF. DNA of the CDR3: TGTGCCAGCAGCCATCGACTGTACTCTAGCACAGATACGCAGTATTTT.

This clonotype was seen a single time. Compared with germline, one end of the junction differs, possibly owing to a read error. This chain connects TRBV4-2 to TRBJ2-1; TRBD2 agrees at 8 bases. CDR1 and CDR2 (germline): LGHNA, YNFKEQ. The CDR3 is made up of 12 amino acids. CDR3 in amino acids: CASSQEREGRFF. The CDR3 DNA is TGTGCCAGTAGCCAAGAACGGGAGGGGCGATTCTTC.

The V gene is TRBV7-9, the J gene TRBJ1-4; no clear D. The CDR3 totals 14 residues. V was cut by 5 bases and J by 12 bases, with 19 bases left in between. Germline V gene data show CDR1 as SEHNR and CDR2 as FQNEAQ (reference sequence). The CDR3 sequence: CASSTGTHTEELFF. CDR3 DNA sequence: TGTGCCAGCAGCACCGGAACCCATACAGAGGAACTGTTTTTT.

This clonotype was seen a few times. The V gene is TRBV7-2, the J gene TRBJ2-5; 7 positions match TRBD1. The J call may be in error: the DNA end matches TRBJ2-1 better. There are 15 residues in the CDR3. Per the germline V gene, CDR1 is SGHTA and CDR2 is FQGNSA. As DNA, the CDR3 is TGTGCCAGCAGCTCAACCGGGACAGACTTCAATGAGCAGTTCTTC. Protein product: CASSSTGTDFNEQFF.

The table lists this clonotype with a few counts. This CDR3 reads CASSSFWEQEQETQYF. The CDR3 bases are TGTGCCAGCAGCTCCTTTTGGGAACAGGAACAAGAGACCCAGTACTTC. The rearrangement links TRBV11-1 to TRBJ2-5; D is perhaps TRBD1 (5 bases). Trimming cost V 4 bases and J 2 bases, with 17 bases left between them. The V gene's germline CDR1 is SGHAT and CDR2 FQDESV (reference sequence). The CDR3 consists of 16 residues.

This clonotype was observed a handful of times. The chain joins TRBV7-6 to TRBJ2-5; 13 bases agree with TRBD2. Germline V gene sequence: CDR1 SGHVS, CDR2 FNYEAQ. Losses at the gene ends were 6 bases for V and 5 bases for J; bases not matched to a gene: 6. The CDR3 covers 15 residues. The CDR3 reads CASRTSGGPRETQYF. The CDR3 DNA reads TGTGCCAGCAGGACTAGCGGGGGGCCTCGGGAGACCCAGTACTTC.

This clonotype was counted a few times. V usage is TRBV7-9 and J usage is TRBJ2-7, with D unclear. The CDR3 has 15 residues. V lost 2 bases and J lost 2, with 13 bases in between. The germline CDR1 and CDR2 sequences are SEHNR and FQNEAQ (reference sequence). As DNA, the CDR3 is TGTGCCAGCAGCTTATGGTCACAGACCCCCTACGAGCAGTACTTC. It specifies CASSLWSQTPYEQYF.

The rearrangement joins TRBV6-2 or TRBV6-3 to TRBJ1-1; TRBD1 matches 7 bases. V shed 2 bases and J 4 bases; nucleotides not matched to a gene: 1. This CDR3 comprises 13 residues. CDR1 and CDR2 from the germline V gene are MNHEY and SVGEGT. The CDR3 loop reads CASSYGTVTEAFF. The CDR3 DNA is TGTGCCAGCAGTTACGGGACAGTCACTGAAGCTTTCTTT.

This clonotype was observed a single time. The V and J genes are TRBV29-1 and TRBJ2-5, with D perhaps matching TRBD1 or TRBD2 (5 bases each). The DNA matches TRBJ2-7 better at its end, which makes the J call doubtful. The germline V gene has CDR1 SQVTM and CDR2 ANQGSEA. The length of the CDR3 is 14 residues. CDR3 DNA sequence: TGCAGCGTTCTGGGGACGGACTTCTCCTACGAGCAGTACTTC. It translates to CSVLGTDFSYEQYF.

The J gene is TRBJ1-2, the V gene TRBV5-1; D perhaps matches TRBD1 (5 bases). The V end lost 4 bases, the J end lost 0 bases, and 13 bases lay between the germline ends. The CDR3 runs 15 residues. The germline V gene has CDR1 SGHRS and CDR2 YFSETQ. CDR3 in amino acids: CASSPGDLTNYGYTF. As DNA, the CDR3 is TGCGCCAGCAGCCCGGGGGACCTTACTAACTATGGCTACACCTTC.

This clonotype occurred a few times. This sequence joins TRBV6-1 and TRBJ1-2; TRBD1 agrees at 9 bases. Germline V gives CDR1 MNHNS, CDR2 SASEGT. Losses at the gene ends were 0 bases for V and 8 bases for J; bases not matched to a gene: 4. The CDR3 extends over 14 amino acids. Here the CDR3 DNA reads TGTGCCAGCAGTGAAGCGAAAGGGACAGGGGGCTACACCTTC. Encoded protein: CASSEAKGTGGYTF.

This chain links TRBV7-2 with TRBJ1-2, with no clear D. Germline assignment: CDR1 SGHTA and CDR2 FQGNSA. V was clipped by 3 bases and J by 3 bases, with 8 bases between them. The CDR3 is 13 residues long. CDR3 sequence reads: CASSLEVDYGYTF. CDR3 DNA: TGTGCCAGCAGCTTGGAGGTTGACTATGGCTACACCTTC.

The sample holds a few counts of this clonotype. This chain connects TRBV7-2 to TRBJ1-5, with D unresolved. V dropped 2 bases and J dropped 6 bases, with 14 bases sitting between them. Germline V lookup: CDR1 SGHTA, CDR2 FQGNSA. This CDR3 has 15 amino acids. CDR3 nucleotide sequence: TGTGCCAGCAGCTTATTAGCGGGGTACAGTCAGCCCCAGCATTTT. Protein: CASSLLAGYSQPQHF.

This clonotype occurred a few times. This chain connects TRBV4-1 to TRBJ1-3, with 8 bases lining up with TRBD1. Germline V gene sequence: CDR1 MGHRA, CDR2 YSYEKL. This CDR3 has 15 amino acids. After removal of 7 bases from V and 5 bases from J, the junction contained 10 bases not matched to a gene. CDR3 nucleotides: TGCGCCAGCACTCCCGGACAGGGCGTACGAAACACCATATATTTT. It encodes CASTPGQGVRNTIYF.

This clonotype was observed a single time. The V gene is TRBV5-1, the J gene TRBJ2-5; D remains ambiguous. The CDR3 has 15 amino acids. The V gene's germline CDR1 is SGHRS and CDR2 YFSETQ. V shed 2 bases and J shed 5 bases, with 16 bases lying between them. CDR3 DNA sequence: TGCGCCAGCAGCTTCCAACGGAGCATCGGGGAGACCCAGTACTTC. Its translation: CASSFQRSIGETQYF.